These 29 T cell receptor beta chains originate from one sample sequenced in a study of shared clonotypes between healthy human individuals. Using immunoSEQ multiplex PCR, the repertoire was profiled, and TCRdb retains in-frame clones only, with some absent. The sample has about 100,000 clones; around 65% are singletons. Sequenced sample: memory CD8+ T cells sorted from blood. Stated subset: CD45RO+ cells pooled with CCR7-negative TemRA cells. These receptors all stem from a woman aged 25 to 45 in good health.

The V gene is TRBV14, the J gene TRBJ2-7; no clear D. Trimming took 2 bases from V and 3 from J, leaving 14 bases between them. Germline V gene data show CDR1 as SGHDN and CDR2 as FVKESK. The CDR3 length is 15 residues. CDR3 amino acids: CASSQTTSFDYEQYF. CDR3 nucleotide sequence: TGTGCCAGCAGCCAAACGACATCCTTTGACTACGAGCAGTACTTC.

The chain uses TRBV28 and TRBJ2-5; TRBD2 agrees at 12 bases. The J call is uncertain, as TRBJ2-7 better fits the DNA end. Germline CDR1 MDHEN, CDR2 SYDVKM. The CDR3 length is 15 residues. The CDR3 nucleotides read TGTGCCAGCCGACCGACTAGCGGGGGAACCTACGAGCAGTACTTC. It specifies CASRPTSGGTYEQYF.

The chain joins TRBV25-1 to TRBJ2-7; 10 positions match TRBD1. Trimming took 2 bases from V and 7 from J; bases not matched to a gene: 11. CDR3 size: 16 residues. Germline loops: CDR1 MGHDK, CDR2 SYGVNS. As DNA, the CDR3 is TGTGCCAGCAGTGAAACCCGACAGGGGGCCGTCAGAGAGCAGTACTTC. Its protein product is CASSETRQGAVREQYF.

This clone was recorded once. This rearrangement joins TRBV27 to TRBJ2-7, with 7 bases aligning to TRBD2. Germline loops: CDR1 MNHEY, CDR2 SMNVEV (reference sequence). With 4 bases clipped from V and 9 bases from J, the junction kept 6 bases outside the gene matches. CDR3 size: 12 residues. CDR3: CASSSGGQGQYF. The CDR3 DNA is TGTGCCAGCAGTTCGGGGGGTCAAGGGCAGTACTTC.

The CDR3 loop reads CASRVLQYNYGYTF. CDR3 sequence (DNA): TGTGCCAGCCGAGTGCTACAGTATAACTATGGCTACACCTTC. V usage is TRBV2 and J usage is TRBJ1-2; unclear D gene. Trimming took off 8 bases at V and 1 base at J, with 14 bases between the two ends. The CDR3 loop spans 14 amino acids. Germline loops: CDR1 SNHLY, CDR2 FYNNEI.

This rearrangement joins TRBV27 to TRBJ2-4, with 8 bases fitting TRBD1. The ends lost 4 bases at V and 2 bases at J; junction bases unmatched: 13. The germline V gene encodes CDR1 MNHEY and CDR2 SMNVEV (reference sequence). The CDR3 is 18 residues long. Here the CDR3 DNA reads TGTGCCAGCAGTTCCTACCCGGGACAGGCGGGTTCCAAAAACATTCAGTACTTC. This encodes CASSSYPGQAGSKNIQYF.

This chain connects TRBV14 to TRBJ2-1, with TRBD2 identical over 10 bases. CDR1 SGHDN and CDR2 FVKESK come from the germline V gene. The length of the CDR3 is 17 residues. The ends lost 1 base at V and 6 bases at J; junction bases unmatched: 9. The CDR3 here is CASSQALPSGRINEQFF. Here the CDR3 DNA reads TGTGCCAGCAGCCAAGCCCTCCCTAGCGGGAGAATCAATGAGCAGTTCTTC.

The rearrangement joins TRBV6-4 to TRBJ2-1; the match to TRBD2 covers 9 bases. Germline values: CDR1 MRHNA, CDR2 SNTAGT. This CDR3 region has 16 residues. The ends lost 3 bases at V and 10 bases at J; junction bases unmatched: 13. The CDR3 DNA reads as TGTGCCAGCAGTGATGGAGATAGCGGGAGTGTAGGAGAGCAGTTCTTC. This translates into CASSDGDSGSVGEQFF.

V usage is TRBV5-1 and J usage is TRBJ1-4; 8 bases map to TRBD1. V dropped 4 bases and J dropped 8; count of bases not matched to a gene: 10. Germline loops: CDR1 SGHRS, CDR2 YFSETQ. The CDR3 totals 15 residues. As DNA, the CDR3 is TGCGCCAGCAGCACCCGGACAGGGATTGAAGAAAAACTGTTTTTT. Encoded protein: CASSTRTGIEEKLFF.

The chain uses TRBV11-3 and TRBJ2-5; D perhaps matches TRBD2 (6 bases). The CDR3 covers 13 residues. The germline V gene encodes CDR1 SGHNT and CDR2 YENEEA. V lost 5 bases and J 5 bases, leaving 12 bases between the germline ends. The CDR3 loop is CASSDRSGETQYF. For the CDR3, the DNA is TGTGCCAGCAGCGATCGGAGCGGGGAGACCCAGTACTTC.

The CDR3 DNA follows: TGTGCCATCAGTGATGGAGGAAATCCTAGCACAGATACGCAGTATTTT. Translating it yields CAISDGGNPSTDTQYF. This sequence joins TRBV10-3 and TRBJ2-3; D might be TRBD2 (5 bases). V was clipped by 3 bases and J by 0 bases, with 13 bases between them. This CDR3 contains 16 residues. CDR1 ENHRY and CDR2 SYGVKD come from the germline V gene.

V gene TRBV9 combines with J gene TRBJ2-7, with 10 bases lining up with TRBD2. J gave up 6 bases and V 4 bases, and 4 bases lay outside the gene matches. The CDR3 extends over 13 amino acids. CDR1 and CDR2 from the germline V gene are SGDLS and YYNGEE. The CDR3 sequence: CASSLSGRSEQYF. As DNA, the CDR3 is TGTGCCAGCAGCCTTAGCGGGAGGAGCGAGCAGTACTTC. The full variable domain, its missing parts supplied by reference TRBV9 and TRBJ2-7, is DSGVTQTPKHLITATGQRVTLRCSPRSGDLSVYWYQQSLDQGLQFLIQYYNGEERAKGNILERFSAQQFPDLHSELNLSSLELGDSALYFCASSLSGRSEQYFGPGTRLTVT.

As DNA, the CDR3 is TGTGCCAGCAGCTTAAGAGGGAGGGGGGAAGCTTTCTTT. Its protein product is CASSLRGRGEAFF. The rearrangement links TRBV13 to TRBJ1-1; TRBD1 is a possible D gene (6 bases). With 2 bases removed from V and 8 bases from J, the gap between germline ends came to 12 bases. This CDR3 comprises 13 residues. Per germline, CDR1 PRHDT and CDR2 FYEKMQ (reference sequence).

CDR3 sequence: CSVEDEWRYF. The CDR3 bases are TGCAGCGTTGAGGACGAATGGAGGTACTTC. The genes are TRBV29-1 and TRBJ2-5; D unresolved. From germline, CDR1 is SQVTM and CDR2 ANQGSEA. V gave up 3 bases and J gave up 13 bases, with 12 bases separating them. The CDR3 covers 10 residues.

This rearrangement joins TRBV27 to TRBJ1-1; 9 nucleotides align to TRBD1. The CDR3 sequence is 16 residues long. Germline assignment: CDR1 MNHEY and CDR2 SMNVEV (reference sequence). Trimming cost V 7 bases and J 4 bases; bases outside gene matches: 13. CDR3: CASTTGPGTGRTEAFF. DNA for the CDR3: TGTGCCAGCACTACGGGCCCCGGGACAGGGCGCACTGAAGCTTTCTTT.

As regards this clone: At the DNA level, this CDR3 is encoded by other sequences in the same sample as well. The rearrangement links TRBV6-5 to TRBJ1-2, with D possibly matching TRBD1 (6 bases). Germline CDR1 is MNHEY and CDR2 is SVGAGI. V lost 0 bases to trimming and J lost 6 bases, with 14 bases between them. The CDR3 spans 15 residues. DNA of the CDR3: TGTGCCAGCAGTTACTCGAGGGGGGGCGCGGATGGCTACACCTTC. Protein sequence: CASSYSRGGADGYTF.

In regard to this clone: The identical CDR3 is also encoded by other nucleotide sequences in the sample. The J gene is TRBJ2-1, the V gene TRBV4-1; D not resolved. Germline V gene lookup returns CDR1 MGHRA and CDR2 YSYEKL. Trimming pared 0 bases from V and 10 bases from J, leaving 7 bases between. The CDR3 extends over 12 amino acids. In DNA form, the CDR3 reads TGCGCCAGCAGCCAAGACCGGCTCGAGCAGTTCTTC. This encodes CASSQDRLEQFF.

This sequence joins TRBV9 and TRBJ2-1, with a weak D call TRBD2 (6 bases). Germline loops: CDR1 SGDLS, CDR2 YYNGEE. The CDR3 runs to 15 residues. The V and J ends lost 0 bases and 7 bases respectively, with 14 bases between them. CDR3 in DNA: TGTGCCAGCAGCGTAGTAGCGGATCCCCCAAATGAGCAGTTCTTC. It encodes CASSVVADPPNEQFF.

The rearrangement joins TRBV7-6 to TRBJ2-5, with unresolved D. Judging by the DNA end, TRBJ2-7 fits better; the J call may be wrong. Germline V CDR1 and CDR2: SGHVS, FNYEAQ. The CDR3 runs 12 residues. The CDR3 spells CASSGPLSEQYF. CDR3 in DNA: TGTGCCAGCAGCGGACCACTTAGCGAGCAGTACTTC.

This clone has ten or more counts. This sequence joins TRBV13 and TRBJ2-1; the D gene is possibly TRBD2 (8 bases). Trimming took 5 bases from V and 7 from J, leaving 27 bases between them. The length of the CDR3 is 18 residues. Germline V gene data show CDR1 as PRHDT and CDR2 as FYEKMQ (reference sequence). CDR3 nucleotides: TGTGCCAGCAGCCAGGGGGGAATTGCGGGAGGTTTATGGAATGAGCAGTTCTTC. This sequence encodes CASSQGGIAGGLWNEQFF.

For the CDR3, the DNA is TGTGCCAGTACAGGGGGTGAAAAACTGTTTTTT. This codes for CASTGGEKLFF. The chain recombines TRBV2 with TRBJ1-4; TRBD1 aligns across 8 bases. The length of the CDR3 is 11 residues. The V segment lost 9 bases and the J segment 7 bases; nucleotides outside the gene matches: 1. Germline lookup yields CDR1 SNHLY and CDR2 FYNNEI.

The J gene is TRBJ1-1, the V gene TRBV28, with 7 bases identical to TRBD1. From germline, CDR1 is MDHEN and CDR2 SYDVKM. The V segment lost 2 bases and the J segment 1 base; nucleotides outside the gene matches: 4. The CDR3 has 15 amino acids. The CDR3 reads CASSLRGHPNTEAFF. CDR3 bases: TGTGCCAGCAGTTTAAGGGGGCACCCGAACACTGAAGCTTTCTTT.

V is TRBV29-1 and J is TRBJ2-7; D perhaps matches TRBD2 (6 bases). The germline CDR1 and CDR2 sequences are SQVTM and ANQGSEA. CDR3 length equals 13 residues. Trimming pared 7 bases from V and 0 bases from J, leaving 13 bases between. The CDR3 reads CSAASVISYEQYF. CDR3 bases: TGCAGCGCCGCTAGCGTGATCTCCTACGAGCAGTACTTC.

The rearrangement joins TRBV19 to TRBJ1-1, with D hard to call. This CDR3 spans 13 amino acids. Germline-derived CDR1 and CDR2 are LNHDA and SQIVND (reference sequence). With 5 bases removed from V and 1 base from J, the gap between germline ends came to 8 bases. The CDR3 nucleotides read TGTGCCAGTAGTTCCCTCTCGAACACTGAAGCTTTCTTT. As protein: CASSSLSNTEAFF.

This clone was detected ten times or more. The chain carries TRBV5-4 and TRBJ2-7, with 8 bases aligning to TRBD2. This CDR3 is 13 amino acids long. Germline values: CDR1 SGHNT, CDR2 YYREEE (reference sequence). Germline trimming cut 6 bases from V and 5 bases from J; bases unmatched to any gene: 7. CDR3 residues: CASNEGGGNEQYF. The CDR3 DNA follows: TGTGCCAGCAATGAGGGCGGGGGGAACGAGCAGTACTTC.

The gene calls are TRBV7-6 and TRBJ2-7; 9 bases fit TRBD1. J lost 6 bases, V lost 4 bases, and 7 bases had no gene match. The CDR3 is made up of 14 amino acids. Germline CDR1 SGHVS, CDR2 FNYEAQ. The CDR3 nucleotides are TGTGCCAGCAGCTCCGGGACAGGGCCCGGCGAGCAGTACTTC. Encoded protein: CASSSGTGPGEQYF.

The V gene is TRBV19, the J gene TRBJ2-7, with TRBD2 as a possible D gene (5 bases). The CDR3 sequence is 14 residues long. Looked up from germline, CDR1 is LNHDA and CDR2 is SQIVND (reference sequence). V was pared by 11 bases and J by 1 base, with 18 bases between. The CDR3 sequence is CASKEGSWSYEQYF. The CDR3 region has the DNA TGTGCCTCGAAAGAAGGGAGTTGGTCCTACGAGCAGTACTTC. The whole variable domain, remainder taken from reference TRBV19 and TRBJ2-7, is DGGITQSPKYLFRKEGQNVTLSCEQNLNHDAMYWYRQDPGQGLRLIYYSQIVNDFQKGDIAEGYSVSREKKESFPLTVTSAQKNPTAFYLCASKEGSWSYEQYFGPGTRLTVT.

This chain connects TRBV6-5 to TRBJ1-2, with D possibly being TRBD1 (5 bases). Per the germline V gene, CDR1 is MNHEY and CDR2 is SVGAGI. With 0 bases removed from V and 6 bases from J, the gap between germline ends came to 14 bases. The CDR3 sequence is 15 residues long. CDR3: CASSYSRGASDGYTF. The CDR3 nucleotides are TGTGCCAGCAGTTACTCAAGGGGCGCCTCTGATGGCTACACCTTC.

The J gene is TRBJ2-7, the V gene TRBV5-4; D is possibly TRBD1 (5 bases). V lost 3 bases to trimming and J lost 9 bases, with 10 bases between them. CDR3 length: 11 amino acids. CDR1 is SGHNT and CDR2 is YYREEE in the germline V gene (reference sequence). For the CDR3, the DNA is TGTGCCAGCAGCTCATCAGGGTTGCAGTACTTC. Protein: CASSSSGLQYF. The full variable domain, rest sourced from reference TRBV5-4 and TRBJ2-7, is ETGVTQSPTHLIKTRGQQVTLRCSSQSGHNTVSWYQQALGQGPQFIFQYYREEENGRGNFPPRFSGLQFPNYSSELNVNALELDDSALYLCASSSSGLQYFGPGTRLTVT.